This T cell receptor beta chain was captured in a study of beta chain features in type 1 diabetes. In the study overall: The patient and healthy donor groups were comparable for age, gender and cell yields.

Expressed TCRB transcripts were sequenced because the entire RNA isolate underwent reverse transcription. Produced via immunoSEQ multiplex PCR; TCRdb's table is partial and in-frame only. The sample lists around 190,000 clones, 10% to 15% occurring once. The V gene's germline CDR1 is SGHNT and CDR2 YENEEA. The V end was cut by 5 bases, the J end by 10 bases, with 18 bases between. This CDR3 has 14 amino acids. Whole-study findings and limits: The naive, central memory and Treg TCRB repertoires looked more alike in patients than they did in healthy donors.

Regarding this clone: Its antigen remains unidentified.

Sort purity for all populations was recorded as exceeding 98%. This receptor was obtained from a woman under 30 in good health. V gene TRBV11-3 combines with J gene TRBJ2-1; a weak D match, TRBD1 (6 bases). Sequenced sample: central memory CD4+ T cells from blood. In nucleotides, the CDR3 is TGTGCCAGCAGCGACGGTCAGGGGTTTGGAGAGCAGTTCTTC. Its protein is CASSDGQGFGEQFF.